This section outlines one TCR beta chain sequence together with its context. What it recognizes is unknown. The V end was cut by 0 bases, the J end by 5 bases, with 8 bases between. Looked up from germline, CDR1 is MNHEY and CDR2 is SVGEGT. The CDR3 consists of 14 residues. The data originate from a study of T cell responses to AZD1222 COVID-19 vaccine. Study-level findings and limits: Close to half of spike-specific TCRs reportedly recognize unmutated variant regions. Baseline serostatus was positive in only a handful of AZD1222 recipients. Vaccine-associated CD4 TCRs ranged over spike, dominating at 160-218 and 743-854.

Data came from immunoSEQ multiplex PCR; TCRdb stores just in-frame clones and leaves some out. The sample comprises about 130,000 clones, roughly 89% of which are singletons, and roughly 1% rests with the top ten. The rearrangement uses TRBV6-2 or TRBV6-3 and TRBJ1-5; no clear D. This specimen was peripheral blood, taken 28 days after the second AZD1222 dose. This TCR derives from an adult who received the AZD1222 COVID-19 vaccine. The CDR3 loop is CASSYSNGYQPQHF. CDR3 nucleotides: TGTGCCAGCAGTTACTCGAACGGATATCAGCCCCAGCATTTT.